The 21 T cell receptor beta chains below all came from one sample that was sequenced in a study of human T cells and chemical hapten exposure. Each CDR3 protein gets one entry after TCRdb re-called the RACE reads with MiXCR. The sample contains roughly 52,000 distinct CDR3 sequences, around 9.5% of which appear only once. Time point meaning: patch test 2, 6 weeks after DPC sensitization. Stated treatment: therapeutic diphenylcyclopropenone sensitization with weekly scalp DPC. This specimen was whole blood, taken in connection with sensitization to the hapten diphenylcyclopropenone (DPC). Receptors originate from a woman aged 45-65 years with alopecia areata. Some clones in this sample may be carry-over from other donors' samples.

The sample holds a few counts of this clonotype. This sequence joins TRBV6-5 and TRBJ2-7; TRBD2 agrees at 13 bases. The CDR3 length is 17 residues. CDR1 MNHEY and CDR2 SVGAGI come from the germline V gene. Trimming at V came to 6 bases and at J to 0 bases, leaving 8 bases not matched to a gene. This CDR3 is CASSGLAGAGSSYEQYF. Written as DNA, the CDR3 is TGTGCCAGCAGCGGACTAGCGGGGGCCGGTAGCTCCTACGAGCAGTACTTC.

This chain joins TRBV7-9 and TRBJ1-5; the D is unclear. This CDR3 contains 14 residues. The V end was cut by 1 base, the J end by 4 bases, with 8 bases between. Germline-derived CDR1 and CDR2 are SEHNR and FQNEAQ (reference sequence). As DNA, the CDR3 is TGTGCCAGCAGCTTAGGCGCGGGAAATCAGCCCCAGCATTTT. Translating it yields CASSLGAGNQPQHF.

The rearrangement joins TRBV28 to TRBJ2-7; D not resolved. The CDR3 covers 16 residues. Trimming pared 5 bases from V and 3 bases from J, leaving 20 bases between. Germline V gene lookup returns CDR1 MDHEN and CDR2 SYDVKM. The CDR3: CASSTEREARSYEQYF. CDR3 DNA sequence: TGTGCCAGCAGTACTGAGAGAGAGGCGAGGAGCTACGAGCAGTACTTC.

The chain is built from TRBV5-1 and TRBJ1-5, with D maybe TRBD1 (5 bases). CDR1 and CDR2 (germline): SGHRS, YFSETQ. Trimming shortened V by 0 bases and J by 7 bases, and 14 bases separated the two germline ends. The CDR3 totals 15 residues. The CDR3 nucleotides read TGCGCCAGCAGCTTGGCCCCGGGGGAAGGACAGCCCCAGCATTTT. This encodes CASSLAPGEGQPQHF. The whole variable domain, filled in from reference TRBV5-1 and TRBJ1-5, reads KAGVTQTPRYLIKTRGQQVTLSCSPISGHRSVSWYQQTPGQGLQFLFEYFSETQRNKGNFPGRFSGRQFSNSRSEMNVSTLELGDSALYLCASSLAPGEGQPQHFGDGTRLSIL.

A few counts support this clonotype. The rearrangement links TRBV5-1 to TRBJ2-3, with 7 bases identical to TRBD2. Trimming at V came to 0 bases and at J to 0 bases, leaving 10 bases not matched to a gene. Looked up from germline, CDR1 is SGHRS and CDR2 is YFSETQ. This CDR3 contains 18 residues. CDR3 residues: CASSLGVLASTSTDTQYF. As DNA, the CDR3 is TGCGCCAGCAGCTTGGGAGTACTAGCGAGTACTAGCACAGATACGCAGTATTTT.

This rearrangement joins TRBV12-3 or TRBV12-4 to TRBJ1-4; maybe TRBD1 (5 bases). The CDR3 spans 12 residues. Trimming took 8 bases from V and 7 from J, leaving 11 bases between them. The CDR3 protein is CASGREGEKLFF. CDR3 DNA sequence: TGTGCCAGCGGCAGGGAAGGTGAAAAACTGTTTTTT.

This clonotype was seen only a few times. This sequence joins TRBV6-4 and TRBJ1-5; unclear D gene. V lost 6 bases, J lost 5 bases, and 11 bases lay in between. The CDR3 length is 13 residues. The germline gives CDR1 MRHNA, CDR2 SNTAGT. The DNA of the CDR3 is TGTGCCAGCAGCCCTCAGCGAGATCAGCCCCAGCATTTT. It is translated as CASSPQRDQPQHF.

This clonotype was seen a handful of times. The chain couples TRBV29-1 to TRBJ2-3, with 7 bases that match TRBD1. The CDR3 loop spans 12 amino acids. Trimming cost V 8 bases and J 6 bases; bases outside gene matches: 8. Germline CDR1 is SQVTM and CDR2 is ANQGSEA. The CDR3, as DNA: TGCAGCTTGACAGGGACGGCGGATACGCAGTATTTT. Translated: CSLTGTADTQYF.

This clonotype has a handful of counts. This chain joins TRBV7-2 and TRBJ2-1; D is uncertain. Germline loops: CDR1 SGHTA, CDR2 FQGNSA. This CDR3 region has 12 residues. The V end lost 3 bases, the J end lost 7 bases, and 7 bases lay between the germline ends. The CDR3 DNA is TGTGCCAGCAGCTTCTACGGAAATGAGCAGTTCTTC. It encodes CASSFYGNEQFF.

The V and J genes are TRBV6-6 and TRBJ2-7; TRBD1 matches 8 bases. Losses at the gene ends were 3 bases for V and 4 bases for J; bases not matched to a gene: 2. The CDR3 loop spans 13 amino acids. Germline V gene lookup returns CDR1 MNHNY and CDR2 SVGAGI (reference sequence). The CDR3 region is CASSYDRGYEQYF. In DNA form, the CDR3 reads TGTGCCAGCAGTTATGACAGGGGATACGAGCAGTACTTC.

In this sample, this clonotype turned up a few times. The chain carries TRBV7-2 and TRBJ2-3; D may correspond to TRBD1 or TRBD2 (6 bases each). Between the trimmed V and J ends, which lost 1 base and 5 bases, there was a span of 16 bases. The CDR3 consists of 16 residues. The V gene's germline CDR1 is SGHTA and CDR2 FQGNSA. Here the CDR3 reads CASSLVFRGPGDTQYF. The CDR3 DNA follows: TGTGCCAGCAGCTTAGTGTTTCGGGGGCCCGGAGATACGCAGTATTTT.

This clonotype has ten or more counts. The V call is TRBV11-2, the J call TRBJ2-1; D is ambiguous. The CDR3 has 12 residues. V was clipped by 1 base and J by 4 bases, with 2 bases between them. CDR1 and CDR2 from the germline V gene are SGHAT and FQNNGV. The CDR3 DNA reads TGTGCCAGCAGCTTAGTGTACAATGAGCAGTTCTTC. It translates to CASSLVYNEQFF. Supplemented by reference TRBV11-2 and TRBJ2-1, the full variable domain reads EAGVAQSPRYKIIEKRQSVAFWCNPISGHATLYWYQQILGQGPKLLIQFQNNGVVDDSQLPKDRFSAERLKGVDSTLKIQPAKLEDSAVYLCASSLVYNEQFFGPGTRLTVL.

The chain is built from TRBV5-4 and TRBJ1-1, with D possibly matching TRBD1 (5 bases). V gave up 7 bases and J gave up 0 bases, with 19 bases separating them. CDR1 SGHNT and CDR2 YYREEE come from the germline V gene (reference sequence). This CDR3 is 16 amino acids long. CDR3: CASGPGGTAMNTEAFF. The CDR3 bases are TGTGCCAGCGGGCCTGGCGGGACTGCGATGAACACTGAAGCTTTCTTT.

This clonotype was recorded a few times. This rearrangement joins TRBV10-2 to TRBJ1-5, with D uncertain. This CDR3 comprises 14 residues. V was trimmed by 4 bases and J by 4 bases, leaving 11 bases between them. Germline V lookup: CDR1 WSHSY, CDR2 SAAADI. CDR3 DNA: TGCGCCAGCAGTGGACCGGATCCTAATCAGCCCCAGCATTTT. The encoded protein is CASSGPDPNQPQHF.

This clonotype was seen a few times. The genes are TRBV3-1 and TRBJ1-5; D not certain. Per the germline V gene, CDR1 is LGHDT and CDR2 is YNNKEL (reference sequence). CDR3 length equals 15 residues. V was clipped by 4 bases and J by 2 bases, with 12 bases between them. CDR3 nucleotides: TGTGCCAGCAGCCTCGGATCCTGGGGCAATCAGCCCCAGCATTTT. Translated: CASSLGSWGNQPQHF.

The V gene is TRBV7-2, the J gene TRBJ2-3; D is perhaps TRBD1 (7 bases). The germline CDR1 and CDR2 sequences are SGHTA and FQGNSA. The CDR3 runs 16 residues. V lost 5 bases and J 4 bases, leaving 19 bases between the germline ends. CDR3 amino acids: CASSPQGGKGPDTQYF. CDR3 bases: TGTGCCAGCAGCCCGCAGGGGGGAAAAGGGCCAGATACGCAGTATTTT. The entire variable domain, with the rest obtained from reference TRBV7-2 and TRBJ2-3, is as follows: GAGVSQSPSNKVTEKGKDVELRCDPISGHTALYWYRQSLGQGLEFLIYFQGNSAPDKSGLPSDRFSAERTGGSVSTLTIQRTQQEDSAVYLCASSPQGGKGPDTQYFGPGTRLTVL.

In this sample, this clonotype turned up a few times. The V gene is TRBV5-1, the J gene TRBJ2-2; D perhaps matches TRBD1 (5 bases). Deletions cut 5 bases from V and 5 bases from J, with 13 bases between. The germline V gene encodes CDR1 SGHRS and CDR2 YFSETQ. CDR3 length: 14 residues. CDR3 in DNA: TGCGCCAGCAGGCCCGACAGCGAAACCGGGGAGCTGTTTTTT. Its translation is CASRPDSETGELFF.

This clonotype occurred many times. V and J are TRBV18 and TRBJ1-2, with D hard to call. The germline V and J ends were trimmed by 2 bases and 6 bases, with 4 bases remaining between them. The CDR3 length is 11 residues. In germline, CDR1 is KGHSH, CDR2 LQKENI. CDR3 sequence reads: CASSPGNGYTF. CDR3 coding DNA: TGTGCCAGCTCACCAGGGAATGGCTACACCTTC. The whole variable domain, filled in from reference TRBV18 and TRBJ1-2, reads NAGVMQNPRHLVRRRGQEARLRCSPMKGHSHVYWYRQLPEEGLKFMVYLQKENIIDESGMPKERFSAEFPKEGPSILRIQQVVRGDSAAYFCASSPGNGYTFGSGTRLTVV.

The rearrangement links TRBV19 to TRBJ2-3; D may be TRBD1 or TRBD2 (5 bases each). This CDR3 contains 15 residues. Germline CDR1 is LNHDA and CDR2 is SQIVND (reference sequence). V lost 6 bases, J lost 2 bases, and 15 bases lay in between. CDR3 DNA: TGTGCCAGTAGAACGGGACCGCGACTCACAGATACGCAGTATTTT. This sequence encodes CASRTGPRLTDTQYF.

This clonotype was picked up many times. The chain links TRBV6-5 to TRBJ1-2, with D possibly being TRBD1 (6 bases). This CDR3 is 13 amino acids long. The V gene's germline CDR1 is MNHEY and CDR2 SVGAGI. Between the trimmed V and J ends, which lost 6 bases and 8 bases, there was a span of 16 bases. This CDR3 is CASRRDKSEGYTF. The CDR3 nucleotides read TGTGCCAGCAGACGGGACAAGTCGGAAGGCTACACCTTC.

Written as DNA, the CDR3 is TGCAGCGCTGGGACAGGGAACACTGAAGCTTTCTTT. Amino acid sequence: CSAGTGNTEAFF. The genes are TRBV29-1 and TRBJ1-1; 8 bases align to TRBD1. V lost 7 bases to trimming and J lost 1 base; unmatched junction nucleotides: 2. CDR3 length equals 12 residues. From germline, CDR1 is SQVTM and CDR2 ANQGSEA. Supplemented by reference TRBV29-1 and TRBJ1-1, the full variable domain reads SAVISQKPSRDICQRGTSLTIQCQVDSQVTMMFWYRQQPGQSLTLIATANQGSEATYESGFVIDKFPISRPNLTFSTLTVSNMSPEDSSIYLCSAGTGNTEAFFGQGTRLTVV.